What follows are 18 T cell receptor beta chains derived from one specimen sequenced in a study of glioma-infiltrating T cells. The iRepertoire nested amplicon-rescue multiplex PCR amplified TCR alpha and beta CDR3s from RNA. TCRdb redid the calling of the multiplex PCR reads with MiXCR, one entry per CDR3 protein. This table holds some 100,000 distinct CDR3 sequences, 25% found once. Sequencing input: glioma tissue, nonneoplastic brain tissue, or PBMCs (not recorded which). The receptors here all came from a human donor with low-grade glioma or glioblastoma, undergoing nonglioma brain surgery, or in good health (not recorded which).

Notes on this clonotype: This may be a read error, as it is one base from a much larger clone. The genes are TRBV6-4 and TRBJ1-1; no reliable D call. The germline V and J ends were trimmed by 8 bases and 2 bases, with 15 bases remaining between them. The germline V gene has CDR1 MRHNA and CDR2 SNTAGT. The CDR3 is 14 residues long. DNA of the CDR3: TGTGCCAGCGGTGCAACTTACGGAAACACTGAAGCTTTCTTT. It specifies CASGATYGNTEAFF.

This clonotype was counted at least ten times. V is TRBV7-2 and J is TRBJ2-6; unclear D gene. The CDR3 totals 15 residues. V was cut by 7 bases and J by 1 base, with 11 bases left in between. Germline V gene sequence: CDR1 SGHTA, CDR2 FQGNSA. The CDR3 nucleotides read TGTGCCAGCATCCTGTCGATGTCTGGGGCCAACGTCCTGACTTTC. Its protein is CASILSMSGANVLTF.

This clonotype was found many times. This chain joins TRBV7-9 and TRBJ2-7, with 10 bases aligning to TRBD1. Looked up from germline, CDR1 is SEHNR and CDR2 is FQNEAQ (reference sequence). CDR3 length equals 14 residues. Germline trimming cut 4 bases from V and 6 bases from J; bases unmatched to any gene: 6. CDR3: CASSSFDRGPEQYF. Written as DNA, the CDR3 is TGTGCCAGCAGCTCATTCGACAGGGGGCCCGAGCAGTACTTC.

This clonotype was observed a few times. The J gene is TRBJ1-2, the V gene TRBV5-6, with D maybe TRBD1 (5 bases). CDR1 and CDR2 from the germline V gene are SGHDT and YYEEEE. V shed 1 base and J shed 4 bases, with 8 bases lying between them. The CDR3 is 13 amino acids. The CDR3 is CASSLRGFYGYTF. CDR3 sequence (DNA): TGTGCCAGCAGCTTGAGGGGATTCTATGGCTACACCTTC.

As to this clonotype: This may be a read error: a much more frequent sequence differs by one nucleotide. This likely comes from a read error, as the CDR3 has no conserved phenylalanine or tryptophan at its end. The chain has TRBV4-1 and TRBJ1-1; a possible D gene is TRBD1 (6 bases). The germline gives CDR1 MGHRA, CDR2 YSYEKL. The CDR3 covers 17 residues. V gave up 5 bases and J gave up 0 bases, with 19 bases separating them. The CDR3 spells CASSWGRPVRMNTEAFY. The CDR3 DNA reads as TGCGCCAGCAGCTGGGGGCGGCCGGTGCGAATGAACACTGAAGCTTTCTAT.

This clonotype was counted many times. The chain carries TRBV2 and TRBJ1-1, with a weak D call TRBD1 (6 bases). CDR3 size: 13 residues. CDR1 is SNHLY, CDR2 FYNNEI, per germline. Trimming pared 8 bases from V and 3 bases from J, leaving 13 bases between. The CDR3 reads CASCRGAYTEAFF. In DNA form, the CDR3 reads TGTGCCAGCTGCAGGGGCGCCTACACTGAAGCTTTCTTT.

On this clonotype itself: One end of the junction fails to match germline, which may point to a read error. This chain joins TRBV7-2 and TRBJ1-5; D is possibly TRBD1 (5 bases). The CDR3 consists of 14 residues. Per germline, CDR1 SGHTA and CDR2 FQGNSA. The CDR3 sequence is CASSLGGSWKPQHF. The CDR3 DNA sequence: TGTGCCAGCAGCCTGGGGGGGTCGTGGAAGCCCCAACATTTT.

V usage is TRBV6-6 and J usage is TRBJ2-7, with D perhaps matching TRBD2 (5 bases). Germline values: CDR1 MNHNY, CDR2 SVGAGI (reference sequence). The CDR3 has 15 amino acids. The CDR3 spells CVSSYLLVVSYEQYF. DNA of the CDR3: TGTGTTAGCAGTTACCTACTAGTGGTCTCCTACGAGCAGTACTTC.

This clonotype was detected many times. This chain joins TRBV6-5 and TRBJ1-1; D unclear. The germline CDR1 and CDR2 sequences are MNHEY and SVGAGI. This CDR3 contains 15 residues. Trimming took off 0 bases at V and 7 bases at J, with 15 bases between the two ends. DNA for the CDR3: TGTGCCAGCAGTTACTCAGGTAAGGGCGGGAGTGAAGCTTTCTTT. Amino acid sequence: CASSYSGKGGSEAFF.

This clonotype was picked up many times. This chain joins TRBV7-9 and TRBJ1-1; tentatively, D is TRBD1 (6 bases). CDR3 length equals 14 residues. Trimming cost V 5 bases and J 7 bases, with 17 bases left between them. Germline V lookup: CDR1 SEHNR, CDR2 FQNEAQ (reference sequence). Here the CDR3 reads CASSPIGGAGEAFF. CDR3 DNA: TGTGCCAGCAGCCCTATCGGGGGGGCTGGTGAAGCTTTCTTT.

The chain employs TRBV6-1 and TRBJ2-1; 15 bases match TRBD2. Germline CDR1 is MNHNS and CDR2 is SASEGT. The ends lost 5 bases at V and 9 bases at J; junction bases unmatched: 11. The CDR3 covers 17 residues. The CDR3 region has the DNA TGTGCCAGCAGTATCCCCGGACTAGCGGGAGGGAGTTGTGAGCAGTTCTTC. This codes for CASSIPGLAGGSCEQFF.

Concerning this clonotype: With a much larger clone just one base away, this may be a read error. This chain links TRBV7-2 with TRBJ2-3; maybe TRBD2 (6 bases). Trimming cost V 5 bases and J 6 bases, with 18 bases left between them. CDR1 and CDR2 (germline): SGHTA, FQGNSA. The CDR3 covers 15 residues. CDR3 sequence (DNA): TGTGCCAGCAGCCCCTCCGAGACTAGATCGGATACGCAGTATTTT. It codes for CASSPSETRSDTQYF.

This clonotype was seen a handful of times. The chain has TRBV4-3 and TRBJ2-3; 10 nucleotides match TRBD2. CDR3 length: 18 amino acids. Germline trimming cut 3 bases from V and 1 base from J; bases unmatched to any gene: 10. The germline CDR1 and CDR2 sequences are LGHNA and YSLEER. CDR3 bases: TGCGCCAGCAGCCAGAGGGCTAGCGGGGGATCTCGCACAGATACGCAGTATTTT. Protein: CASSQRASGGSRTDTQYF.

The chain joins TRBV4-3 to TRBJ2-7; 9 bases are shared with TRBD1. In germline, CDR1 is LGHNA, CDR2 YSLEER. The CDR3 covers 15 residues. Trimming took 1 base from V and 2 from J; bases not matched to a gene: 3. This CDR3 is CASSQVGTGPYEQYF. In nucleotides, the CDR3 is TGCGCCAGCAGCCAAGTGGGGACAGGGCCCTACGAGCAGTACTTC.

This clonotype was recorded at least ten times. This chain joins TRBV7-8 and TRBJ1-1; D not resolved. Germline V gene data show CDR1 as SGHVS and CDR2 as FQNEAQ. V lost 2 bases and J lost 0, with 10 bases in between. The CDR3 has 15 amino acids. The CDR3 here is CASSLLHSMNTEAFF. Here the CDR3 DNA reads TGTGCCAGCAGCTTACTTCACTCCATGAACACTGAAGCTTTCTTT. Drawing the rest from reference TRBV7-8 and TRBJ1-1, the complete variable domain is GAGVSQSPRYKVAKRGQDVALRCDPISGHVSLFWYQQALGQGPEFLTYFQNEAQLDKSGLPSDRFFAERPEGSVSTLKIQRTQQEDSAVYLCASSLLHSMNTEAFFGQGTRLTVV.

A few counts support this clonotype. The gene calls are TRBV29-1 and TRBJ1-6; the D gene is possibly TRBD1 (5 bases). The germline V gene encodes CDR1 SQVTM and CDR2 ANQGSEA. Trimming removed 4 bases at V and 11 bases at J, with 15 bases between. The CDR3 is made up of 13 amino acids. The CDR3 spells CSVGEAGRAPLHF. The CDR3 DNA reads as TGCAGCGTTGGAGAGGCAGGGAGGGCACCCCTCCACTTT.

The chain carries TRBV27 and TRBJ1-1; D is possibly TRBD1 (5 bases). This CDR3 comprises 14 residues. V was pared by 3 bases and J by 6 bases, with 14 bases between. The V gene's germline CDR1 is MNHEY and CDR2 SMNVEV (reference sequence). The chain's CDR3 is CASSFNQGTAEAFF. In DNA, the CDR3 is TGTGCCAGCAGTTTTAACCAGGGAACCGCTGAAGCTTTCTTT.

This clonotype was observed at least ten times. The V and J genes are TRBV28 and TRBJ2-2; no reliable D call. This CDR3 has 12 residues. The germline V and J ends were trimmed by 2 bases and 7 bases, with 5 bases remaining between them. Germline V lookup: CDR1 MDHEN, CDR2 SYDVKM. CDR3 nucleotide sequence: TGTGCCAGCAGTTTAGCGATCGGGGAGCTGTTTTTT. Its translation: CASSLAIGELFF.